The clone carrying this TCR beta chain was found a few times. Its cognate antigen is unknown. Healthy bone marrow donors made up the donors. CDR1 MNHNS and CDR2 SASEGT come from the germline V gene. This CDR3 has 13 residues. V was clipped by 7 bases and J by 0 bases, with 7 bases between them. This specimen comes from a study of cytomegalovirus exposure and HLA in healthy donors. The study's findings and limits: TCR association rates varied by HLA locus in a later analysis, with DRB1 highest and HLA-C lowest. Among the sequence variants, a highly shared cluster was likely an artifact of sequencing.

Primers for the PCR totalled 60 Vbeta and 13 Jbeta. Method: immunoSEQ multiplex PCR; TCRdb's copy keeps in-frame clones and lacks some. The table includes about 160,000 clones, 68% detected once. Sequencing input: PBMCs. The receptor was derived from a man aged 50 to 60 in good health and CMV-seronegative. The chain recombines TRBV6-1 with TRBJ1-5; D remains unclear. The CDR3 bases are TGTGCCAGCATCGTCAGTAGCAATCAGCCCCAGCATTTT. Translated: CASIVSSNQPQHF.